This T cell receptor beta chain emerged from a study of blood T cell repertoires in COVID-19. Study-level background: T cells, B-cell-depleted T cells, or PBMCs supplied cDNA or gDNA.

This CDR3 comprises 20 residues. Losses at the gene ends were 6 bases for V and 0 bases for J; bases not matched to a gene: 20. Germline V gene lookup returns CDR1 MDHEN and CDR2 SYDVKM. Two consecutive negative NP/OP PCR tests, clearance, or resolved symptoms defined Cohort 3 recovery. Measured with immunoSEQ multiplex PCR; TCRdb has only the in-frame clones, and not every one. The table records 190,000 or so clones, 86% of them present only once. The sample was PBMCs or T cells enriched from blood (not recorded which). V is TRBV28 and J is TRBJ2-3, with 8 bases matching TRBD1. This clonotype originated in a woman in her twenties or thirties who had recovered from COVID-19. This chain's CDR3 is CASSLRKWTGTPLSTDTQYF. DNA of the CDR3: TGTGCCAGCAGCCTAAGAAAATGGACAGGGACTCCCTTGAGCACAGATACGCAGTATTTT.